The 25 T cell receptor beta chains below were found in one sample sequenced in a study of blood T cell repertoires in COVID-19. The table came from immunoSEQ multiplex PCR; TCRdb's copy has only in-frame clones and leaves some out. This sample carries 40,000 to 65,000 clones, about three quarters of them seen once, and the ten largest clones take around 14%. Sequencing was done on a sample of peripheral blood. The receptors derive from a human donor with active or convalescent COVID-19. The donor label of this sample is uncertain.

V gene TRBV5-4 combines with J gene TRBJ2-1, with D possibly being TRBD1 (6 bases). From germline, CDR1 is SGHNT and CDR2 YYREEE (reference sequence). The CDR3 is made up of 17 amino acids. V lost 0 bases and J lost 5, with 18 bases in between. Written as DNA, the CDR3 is TGTGCCAGCAGCTTGGGGGGGCAGGGGCCTACACACAATGAGCAGTTCTTC. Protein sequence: CASSLGGQGPTHNEQFF. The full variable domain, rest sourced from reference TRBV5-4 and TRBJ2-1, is ETGVTQSPTHLIKTRGQQVTLRCSSQSGHNTVSWYQQALGQGPQFIFQYYREEENGRGNFPPRFSGLQFPNYSSELNVNALELDDSALYLCASSLGGQGPTHNEQFFGPGTRLTVL.

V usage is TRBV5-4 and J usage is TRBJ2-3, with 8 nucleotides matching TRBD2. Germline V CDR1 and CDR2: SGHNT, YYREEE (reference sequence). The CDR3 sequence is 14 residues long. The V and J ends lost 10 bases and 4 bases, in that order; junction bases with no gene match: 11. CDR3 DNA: TGTGCCGTCCTAGGGGCGGGAGGACCAGATACGCAGTATTTT. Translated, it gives CAVLGAGGPDTQYF.

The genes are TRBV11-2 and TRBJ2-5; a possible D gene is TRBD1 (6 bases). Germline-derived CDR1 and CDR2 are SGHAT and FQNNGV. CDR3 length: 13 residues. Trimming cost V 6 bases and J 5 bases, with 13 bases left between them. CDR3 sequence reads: CASRYRAEETQYF. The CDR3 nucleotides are TGTGCCAGCAGATACAGGGCGGAGGAGACCCAGTACTTC.

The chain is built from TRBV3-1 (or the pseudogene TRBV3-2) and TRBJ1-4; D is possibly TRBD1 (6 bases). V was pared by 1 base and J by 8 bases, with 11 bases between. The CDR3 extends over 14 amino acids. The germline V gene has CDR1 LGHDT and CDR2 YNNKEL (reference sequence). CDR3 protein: CASSQVDRSEKLFF. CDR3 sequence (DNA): TGTGCCAGCAGCCAAGTGGACAGATCCGAAAAACTGTTTTTT.

CDR3 nucleotide sequence: TGTGCCAGCAGTGAACGGTTGAACACCGGGGAGCTGTTTTTT. Its translation is CASSERLNTGELFF. The V and J genes are TRBV2 and TRBJ2-2; unclear D gene. Germline V CDR1 and CDR2: SNHLY, FYNNEI. This CDR3 is built from 14 residues. With 2 bases removed from V and 1 base from J, the gap between germline ends came to 5 bases.

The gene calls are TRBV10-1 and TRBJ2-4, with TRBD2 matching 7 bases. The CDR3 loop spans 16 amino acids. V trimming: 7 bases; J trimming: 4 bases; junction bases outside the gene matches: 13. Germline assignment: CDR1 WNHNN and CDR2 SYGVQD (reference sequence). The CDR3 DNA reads TGCGCCAGCATAGTACGGGGCGGGAGAGGGAAAAACATTCAGTACTTC. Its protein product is CASIVRGGRGKNIQYF.

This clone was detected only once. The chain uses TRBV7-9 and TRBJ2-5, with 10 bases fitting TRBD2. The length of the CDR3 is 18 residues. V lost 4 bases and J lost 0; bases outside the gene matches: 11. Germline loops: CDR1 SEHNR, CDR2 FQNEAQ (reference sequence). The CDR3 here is CASSSVKILAGDQETQYF. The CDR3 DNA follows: TGTGCCAGCAGCTCAGTCAAGATCCTAGCGGGAGACCAAGAGACCCAGTACTTC.

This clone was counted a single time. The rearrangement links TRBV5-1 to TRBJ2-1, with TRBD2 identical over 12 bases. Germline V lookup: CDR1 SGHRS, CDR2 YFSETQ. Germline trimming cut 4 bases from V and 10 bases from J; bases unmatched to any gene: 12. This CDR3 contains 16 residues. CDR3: CASSPPLAGGFGEQFF. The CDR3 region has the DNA TGCGCCAGCAGCCCACCCCTAGCGGGAGGGTTCGGGGAGCAGTTCTTC.

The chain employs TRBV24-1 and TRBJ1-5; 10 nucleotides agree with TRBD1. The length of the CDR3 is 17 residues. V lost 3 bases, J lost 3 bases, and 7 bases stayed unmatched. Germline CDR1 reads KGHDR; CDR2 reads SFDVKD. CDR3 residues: CATSDPGTGAYNQPQHF. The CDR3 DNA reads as TGTGCCACCAGTGATCCCGGGACAGGGGCCTACAATCAGCCCCAGCATTTT.

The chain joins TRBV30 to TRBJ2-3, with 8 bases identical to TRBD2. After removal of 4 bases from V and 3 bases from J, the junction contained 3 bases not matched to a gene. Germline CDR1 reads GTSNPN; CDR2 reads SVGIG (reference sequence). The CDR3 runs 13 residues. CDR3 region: CAWTGGGTDTQYF. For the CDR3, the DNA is TGTGCCTGGACCGGGGGGGGAACAGATACGCAGTATTTT.

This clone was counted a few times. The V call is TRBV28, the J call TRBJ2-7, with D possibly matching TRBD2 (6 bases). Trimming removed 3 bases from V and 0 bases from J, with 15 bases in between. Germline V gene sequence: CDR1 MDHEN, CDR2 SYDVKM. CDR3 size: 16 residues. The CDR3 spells CASSFPTGTSSYEQYF. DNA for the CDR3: TGTGCCAGCAGTTTTCCAACCGGGACTTCCTCCTACGAGCAGTACTTC.

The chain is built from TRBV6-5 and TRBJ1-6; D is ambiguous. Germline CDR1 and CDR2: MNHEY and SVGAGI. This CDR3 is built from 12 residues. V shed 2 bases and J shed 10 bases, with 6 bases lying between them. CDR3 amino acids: CASSYAGSPLHF. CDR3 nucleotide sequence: TGTGCCAGCAGTTACGCAGGATCACCCCTCCACTTT.

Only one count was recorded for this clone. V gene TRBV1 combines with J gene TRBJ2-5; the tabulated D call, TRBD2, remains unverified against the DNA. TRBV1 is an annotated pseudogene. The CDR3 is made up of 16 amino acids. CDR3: CTSPGGRETLQETQYF. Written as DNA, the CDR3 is TGCACCAGTCCCGGGGGGCGGGAGACCCTCCAAGAGACCCAGTACTTC.

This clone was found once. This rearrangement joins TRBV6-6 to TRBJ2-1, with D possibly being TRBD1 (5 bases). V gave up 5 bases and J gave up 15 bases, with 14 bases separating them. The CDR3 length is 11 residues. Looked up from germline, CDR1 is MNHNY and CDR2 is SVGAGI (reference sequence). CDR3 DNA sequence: TGTGCCAGCAGTGACCGACAGAAGTGGTTCTTC. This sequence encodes CASSDRQKWFF.

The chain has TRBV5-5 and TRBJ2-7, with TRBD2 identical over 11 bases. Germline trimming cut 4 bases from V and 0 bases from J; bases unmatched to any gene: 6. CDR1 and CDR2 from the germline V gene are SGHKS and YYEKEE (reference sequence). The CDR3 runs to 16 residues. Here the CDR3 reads CASSPTGTSGSYEQYF. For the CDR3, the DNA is TGTGCCAGCAGCCCCACCGGGACTAGCGGCTCCTACGAGCAGTACTTC.

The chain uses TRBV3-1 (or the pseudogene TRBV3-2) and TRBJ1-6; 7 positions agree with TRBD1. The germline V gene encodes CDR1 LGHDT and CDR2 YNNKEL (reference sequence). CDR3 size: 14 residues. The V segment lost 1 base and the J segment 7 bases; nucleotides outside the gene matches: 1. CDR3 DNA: TGTGCCAGCAGCCAAGGAGGGGGCAATTCACCCCTCCACTTT. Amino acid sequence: CASSQGGGNSPLHF.

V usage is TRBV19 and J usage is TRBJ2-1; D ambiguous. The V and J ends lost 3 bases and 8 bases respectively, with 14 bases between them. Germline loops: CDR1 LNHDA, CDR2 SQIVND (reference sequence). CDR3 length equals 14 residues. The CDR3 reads CASSILSLNYEQFF. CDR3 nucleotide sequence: TGTGCCAGTAGTATCCTATCACTCAATTATGAGCAGTTCTTC.

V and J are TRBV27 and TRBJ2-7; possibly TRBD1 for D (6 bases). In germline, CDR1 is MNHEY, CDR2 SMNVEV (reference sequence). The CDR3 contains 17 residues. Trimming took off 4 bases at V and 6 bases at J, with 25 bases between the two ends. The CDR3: CASSYFPQRTETLEQYF. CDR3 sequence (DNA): TGTGCCAGCAGTTATTTCCCACAGAGGACAGAAACCCTCGAGCAGTACTTC.

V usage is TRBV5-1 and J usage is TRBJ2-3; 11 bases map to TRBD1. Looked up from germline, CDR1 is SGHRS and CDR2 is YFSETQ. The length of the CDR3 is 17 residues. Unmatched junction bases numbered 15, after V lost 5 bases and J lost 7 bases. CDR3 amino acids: CASSHTRGTGGRNTQYF. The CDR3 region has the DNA TGCGCCAGCAGTCACACTAGGGGGACAGGGGGAAGAAATACGCAGTATTTT.

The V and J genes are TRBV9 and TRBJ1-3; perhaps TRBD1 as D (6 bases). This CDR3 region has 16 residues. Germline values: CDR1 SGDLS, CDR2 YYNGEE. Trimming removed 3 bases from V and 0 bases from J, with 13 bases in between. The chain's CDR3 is CASSAALTGSGNTIYF. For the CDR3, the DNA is TGTGCCAGCAGCGCCGCGTTGACAGGCTCTGGAAACACCATATATTTT.

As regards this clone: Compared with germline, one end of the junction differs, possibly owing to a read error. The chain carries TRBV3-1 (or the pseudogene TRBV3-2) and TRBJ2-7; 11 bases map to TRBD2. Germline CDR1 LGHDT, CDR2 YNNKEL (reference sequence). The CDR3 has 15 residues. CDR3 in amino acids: CASGQTGTSGLLQYF. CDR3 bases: TGTGCCAGCGGCCAGACCGGGACTAGCGGCCTATTACAGTACTTC.

This CDR3 is CAISERDTDKTQYF. CDR3 DNA sequence: TGTGCCATCAGTGAAAGGGACACCGATAAGACCCAGTACTTC. J is TRBJ2-5 and V is TRBV10-3; TRBD1 is a possible D gene (6 bases). Trimming cost V 3 bases and J 6 bases, with 14 bases left between them. The CDR3 loop spans 14 amino acids. Germline V CDR1 and CDR2: ENHRY, SYGVKD.

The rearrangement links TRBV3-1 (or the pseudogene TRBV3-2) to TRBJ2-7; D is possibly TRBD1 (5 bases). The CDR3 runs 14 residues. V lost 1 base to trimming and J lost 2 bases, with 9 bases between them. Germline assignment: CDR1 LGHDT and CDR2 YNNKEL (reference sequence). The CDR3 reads CASSQAVQAYEQYF. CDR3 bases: TGTGCCAGCAGCCAAGCAGTACAGGCCTACGAGCAGTACTTC.

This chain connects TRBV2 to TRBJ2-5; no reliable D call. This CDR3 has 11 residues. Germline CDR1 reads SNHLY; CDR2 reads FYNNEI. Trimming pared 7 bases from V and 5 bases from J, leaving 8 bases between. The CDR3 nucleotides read TGTGCCAGCAAGATCGGGGAGACCCAGTACTTC. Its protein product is CASKIGETQYF.

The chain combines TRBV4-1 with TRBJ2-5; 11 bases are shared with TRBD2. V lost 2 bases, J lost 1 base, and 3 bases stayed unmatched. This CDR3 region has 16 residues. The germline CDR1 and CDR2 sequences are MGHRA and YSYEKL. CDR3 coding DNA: TGCGCCAGCAGCCAATCCGGACTAGCGGGCCAAGAGACCCAGTACTTC. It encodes CASSQSGLAGQETQYF.